Following are 25 T cell receptor beta chains from one sample sequenced in a study of response to subunit inactivated influenza vaccine. TCRdb used MiXCR to reprocess the RT-PCR reads, holding one entry per CDR3 protein. The sample includes 650,000 or so distinct CDR3 sequences, about 15% of them seen just once. Sequencing used PBMCs from blood, obtained 14 days before vaccination. All receptors derive from a middle-aged man who received an inactivated influenza vaccine.

A few counts support this clonotype. The rearrangement links TRBV18 to TRBJ2-7, with D unclear. Trimming pared 5 bases from V and 2 bases from J, leaving 13 bases between. From germline, CDR1 is KGHSH and CDR2 LQKENI. CDR3 length: 14 amino acids. CDR3 in amino acids: CASSIRTQAYEQYF. CDR3 nucleotides: TGTGCCAGCTCAATCCGGACGCAGGCCTACGAGCAGTACTTC. The full variable domain, its missing parts supplied by reference TRBV18 and TRBJ2-7, is NAGVMQNPRHLVRRRGQEARLRCSPMKGHSHVYWYRQLPEEGLKFMVYLQKENIIDESGMPKERFSAEFPKEGPSILRIQQVVRGDSAAYFCASSIRTQAYEQYFGPGTRLTVT.

The J gene is TRBJ2-2, the V gene TRBV6-2 or TRBV6-3; 10 bases agree with TRBD1. Trimming cost V 2 bases and J 5 bases; bases outside gene matches: 5. CDR3 size: 16 residues. Germline-derived CDR1 and CDR2 are MNHEY and SVGEGT. The CDR3 sequence is CASSYVGTGVTGELFF. CDR3 DNA sequence: TGTGCCAGCAGTTACGTGGGGACAGGGGTGACCGGGGAGCTGTTTTTT.

The genes are TRBV3-1 and TRBJ2-3; D unresolved. Trimming cost V 1 base and J 5 bases, with 13 bases left between them. In germline, CDR1 is LGHDT, CDR2 YNNKEL (reference sequence). This CDR3 is 15 amino acids long. The CDR3 here is CASSQGRVEGDTQYF. The CDR3 DNA sequence: TGTGCCAGCAGCCAAGGGAGAGTCGAAGGAGATACGCAGTATTTT.

The chain carries TRBV2 and TRBJ2-5; 7 positions match TRBD2. Germline CDR1 SNHLY, CDR2 FYNNEI. V lost 4 bases to trimming and J lost 4 bases; unmatched junction nucleotides: 12. This CDR3 is 16 amino acids long. The CDR3, as DNA: TGTGCCAGCAGTGGGTTATGGCGGGAGTACCGAGAGACCCAGTACTTC. Amino acid sequence: CASSGLWREYRETQYF.

The chain is built from TRBV10-3 and TRBJ1-5; D gene unclear. The ends were cut back, 6 bases at V and 5 bases at J, with 11 bases in the middle. Germline lookup yields CDR1 ENHRY and CDR2 SYGVKD. The CDR3 consists of 13 residues. In DNA form, the CDR3 reads TGTGCCATCAGAGCGTCGGTGGATCAGCCCCAGCATTTT. Its protein is CAIRASVDQPQHF.

This clonotype was seen at least ten times. The CDR3 nucleotides read TGTGCCAGCAGCCTTCAAAGAAGATATACGGGACAGGTCTACGAGCAGTACTTC. Amino acids: CASSLQRRYTGQVYEQYF. The V gene is TRBV3-1, the J gene TRBJ2-7; TRBD1 agrees at 8 bases. Germline trimming cut 4 bases from V and 3 bases from J; bases unmatched to any gene: 17. The CDR3 covers 18 residues. CDR1 is LGHDT and CDR2 is YNNKEL in the germline V gene (reference sequence).

The gene calls are TRBV20-1 and TRBJ2-5; 9 bases line up with TRBD1. The germline V gene encodes CDR1 DFQATT and CDR2 SNEGSKA (reference sequence). Germline trimming cut 4 bases from V and 5 bases from J; bases unmatched to any gene: 8. This CDR3 comprises 14 residues. The CDR3 loop is CSATFLDRGETQYF. As DNA, the CDR3 is TGCAGTGCTACCTTTTTAGACAGGGGGGAGACCCAGTACTTC.

This chain connects TRBV5-1 to TRBJ1-4; D not resolved. Germline V gene lookup returns CDR1 SGHRS and CDR2 YFSETQ. CDR3 length: 15 amino acids. Trimming took 7 bases from V and 2 from J, leaving 15 bases between them. CDR3 DNA sequence: TGCGCCAGCGCCCTAGATCCGGGCACTAATGAAAAACTGTTTTTT. Its protein is CASALDPGTNEKLFF.

The chain has TRBV6-2 or TRBV6-3 and TRBJ2-1; D is unclear. Deletions cut 6 bases from V and 0 bases from J, with 15 bases between. Germline-derived CDR1 and CDR2 are MNHEY and SVGEGT. CDR3 length: 16 amino acids. CDR3 sequence reads: CASRFHLDYSYNEQFF. CDR3 sequence (DNA): TGTGCCAGCAGATTCCACCTAGATTACTCCTACAATGAGCAGTTCTTC.

This sequence joins TRBV18 and TRBJ2-7; no clear D. The CDR3 is 15 amino acids. V was pared by 3 bases and J by 6 bases, with 18 bases between. In germline, CDR1 is KGHSH, CDR2 LQKENI. CDR3 in amino acids: CASSPSLAPTSEQYF. CDR3 sequence (DNA): TGTGCCAGCTCACCGTCCTTGGCCCCCACTTCCGAGCAGTACTTC.

This clonotype was counted only a few times. V and J are TRBV7-9 and TRBJ1-2; the match to TRBD1 covers 8 bases. Germline V gene data show CDR1 as SEHNR and CDR2 as FQNEAQ (reference sequence). The CDR3 loop spans 16 amino acids. V dropped 6 bases and J dropped 3; count of bases not matched to a gene: 12. CDR3 region: CASRETTGAPYYGYTF. CDR3 coding DNA: TGTGCCAGCAGAGAAACGACAGGGGCTCCCTACTATGGCTACACCTTC. Full variable domain (remainder filled in from reference TRBV7-9 and TRBJ1-2): DTGVSQNPRHKITKRGQNVTFRCDPISEHNRLYWYRQTLGQGPEFLTYFQNEAQLEKSRLLSDRFSAERPKGSFSTLEIQRTEQGDSAMYLCASRETTGAPYYGYTFGSGTRLTVV.

The CDR3 nucleotides are TGCAGTGCTACCGGGACTAGCGGGAGGGTAGGAGAGACCCAGTACTTC. Residues: CSATGTSGRVGETQYF. This chain joins TRBV20-1 and TRBJ2-5; 16 nucleotides line up with TRBD2. With V trimmed by 4 bases and J by 4 bases, 6 bases remained unmatched. The germline V gene encodes CDR1 DFQATT and CDR2 SNEGSKA (reference sequence). This CDR3 has 16 amino acids.

This clonotype was counted a few times. The chain uses TRBV3-1 and TRBJ2-3; 11 bases line up with TRBD2. The CDR3 has 15 residues. The trim removed 8 bases at V and 4 bases at J, leaving 8 bases unmatched. Per the germline V gene, CDR1 is LGHDT and CDR2 is YNNKEL (reference sequence). The CDR3 reads CASLLAGGPSDTQYF. CDR3 bases: TGTGCCAGCCTATTAGCGGGGGGGCCATCAGATACGCAGTATTTT.

The V gene is TRBV9, the J gene TRBJ2-1; 10 bases agree with TRBD2. The length of the CDR3 is 18 residues. Germline V gene data show CDR1 as SGDLS and CDR2 as YYNGEE. Germline trimming cut 0 bases from V and 5 bases from J; bases unmatched to any gene: 11. CDR3: CASSVGGSGGFAHNEQFF. CDR3 bases: TGTGCCAGCAGCGTAGGAGGTAGCGGGGGGTTCGCCCACAATGAGCAGTTCTTC.

V usage is TRBV5-4 and J usage is TRBJ1-4; D may be TRBD1 (5 bases). Germline V gene lookup returns CDR1 SGHNT and CDR2 YYREEE (reference sequence). The CDR3 extends over 15 amino acids. Between the trimmed V and J ends, which lost 4 bases and 8 bases, there was a span of 18 bases. The CDR3 is CASSRAGTSGEKLFF. DNA for the CDR3: TGTGCCAGCAGCCGAGCGGGGACTAGTGGGGAAAAACTGTTTTTT.

This clonotype was counted ten times or more. The V and J genes are TRBV7-2 and TRBJ2-2, with 8 bases aligning to TRBD1. The junction had 3 bases not matched to a gene; V was cut back by 2 bases and J by 1 base. The germline V gene encodes CDR1 SGHTA and CDR2 FQGNSA. The CDR3 runs to 16 residues. This chain's CDR3 is CASSLSGTGNTGELFF. The CDR3 DNA is TGTGCCAGCAGCTTATCCGGGACAGGGAACACCGGGGAGCTGTTTTTT.

This clonotype was detected ten times or more. The chain recombines TRBV12-3 or TRBV12-4 with TRBJ1-1, with 8 bases identical to TRBD1. This CDR3 has 14 residues. V dropped 6 bases and J dropped 6; count of bases not matched to a gene: 9. CDR3 amino acids: CASSYQGAHSEAFF. CDR3 DNA sequence: TGTGCCAGCAGCTACCAGGGGGCGCATTCTGAAGCTTTCTTT.

A few counts support this clonotype. This chain uses TRBV6-2 or TRBV6-3 with TRBJ2-5, with D uncertain. Trimming took off 8 bases at V and 5 bases at J, with 15 bases between the two ends. The CDR3 is 13 residues long. Germline assignment: CDR1 MNHEY and CDR2 SVGEGT. CDR3 residues: CASGRGSLETQYF. Here the CDR3 DNA reads TGTGCCAGCGGAAGAGGCTCTTTGGAGACCCAGTACTTC.

This clonotype was seen many times. At one end the junction does not follow the germline gene, possibly because of a read error. The V gene is TRBV5-1, the J gene TRBJ1-6, with 10 bases lining up with TRBD1. CDR1 is SGHRS, CDR2 YFSETQ, per germline. The CDR3 length is 14 residues. Written as DNA, the CDR3 is TGTGCCAGCAGCCCGGGACAGGGGAATTCACCCCTCCACTTT. Translating gives CASSPGQGNSPLHF.

This clonotype has just a few counts. The germline gene is not matched at one end of the junction; a read error may be the cause. The V and J genes are TRBV5-1 and TRBJ2-2, with 9 positions matching TRBD1. Germline lookup yields CDR1 SGHRS and CDR2 YFSETQ. CDR3 size: 15 residues. CDR3 sequence reads: CASRSRDRDTWELFF. The CDR3 DNA reads TGCGCCAGCAGATCAAGGGACAGGGACACCTGGGAGCTGTTTTTT.

This clonotype was counted a few times. CDR3 bases: TGTGCCAGCAGTCCATCGGGGCAGGGATCCGACGAGCAGTACTTC. As protein: CASSPSGQGSDEQYF. The chain joins TRBV12-3 or TRBV12-4 to TRBJ2-7; either TRBD1 or TRBD2 may fit D (5 bases each). Trimming removed 5 bases from V and 5 bases from J, with 19 bases in between. The CDR3 has 15 amino acids.

This clonotype was recorded a few times. V gene TRBV7-2 combines with J gene TRBJ2-1; D is undetermined. This CDR3 has 12 residues. V was shortened by 5 bases and J by 10 bases, with 12 bases between the two germline ends. The V gene's germline CDR1 is SGHTA and CDR2 FQGNSA. The CDR3 loop reads CASSRPLREQFF. CDR3 sequence (DNA): TGTGCCAGCAGCCGGCCCCTTCGGGAGCAGTTCTTC.

This chain links TRBV5-1 with TRBJ2-3; D remains ambiguous. The germline CDR1 and CDR2 sequences are SGHRS and YFSETQ. The CDR3 length is 16 residues. Trimming took 0 bases from V and 3 from J, leaving 14 bases between them. The CDR3 is CASSLAVLRNTDTQYF. In DNA form, the CDR3 reads TGCGCCAGCAGCTTGGCCGTACTCCGAAATACAGATACGCAGTATTTT. Together with reference TRBV5-1 and TRBJ2-3, the CDR3 gives the full variable domain: KAGVTQTPRYLIKTRGQQVTLSCSPISGHRSVSWYQQTPGQGLQFLFEYFSETQRNKGNFPGRFSGRQFSNSRSEMNVSTLELGDSALYLCASSLAVLRNTDTQYFGPGTRLTVL.

This clonotype was found a few times. The chain has TRBV6-2 or TRBV6-3 and TRBJ2-1; 7 bases are a match to TRBD2. With V trimmed by 8 bases and J by 6 bases, 4 bases remained unmatched. The CDR3 length is 12 residues. Germline assignment: CDR1 MNHEY and CDR2 SVGEGT. The CDR3 spells CASSGGINEQFF. The CDR3 nucleotides are TGTGCCAGCTCGGGAGGTATCAATGAGCAGTTCTTC.

Only a few counts were recorded for this clonotype. The V and J genes are TRBV5-1 and TRBJ1-1; D call uncertain. Trimming removed 1 base at V and 1 base at J, with 11 bases between. The CDR3 is 15 amino acids. Germline V lookup: CDR1 SGHRS, CDR2 YFSETQ. The CDR3 DNA reads as TGCGCCAGCAGCTTGACCGCGCTTACGAACACTGAAGCTTTCTTT. It codes for CASSLTALTNTEAFF.